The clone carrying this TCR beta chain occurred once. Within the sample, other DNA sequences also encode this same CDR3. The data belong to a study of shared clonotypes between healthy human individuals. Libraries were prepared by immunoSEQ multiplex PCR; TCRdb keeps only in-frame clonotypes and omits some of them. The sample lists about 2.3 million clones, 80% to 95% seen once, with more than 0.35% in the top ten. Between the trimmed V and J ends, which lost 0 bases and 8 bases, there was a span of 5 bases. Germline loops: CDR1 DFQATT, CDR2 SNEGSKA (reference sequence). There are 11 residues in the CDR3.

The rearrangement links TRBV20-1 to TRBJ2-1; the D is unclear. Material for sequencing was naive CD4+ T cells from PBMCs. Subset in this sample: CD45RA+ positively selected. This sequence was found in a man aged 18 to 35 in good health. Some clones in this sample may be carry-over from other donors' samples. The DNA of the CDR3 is TGCAGTGCTAGAGATTTGGATGAGCAGTTCTTC. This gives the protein CSARDLDEQFF.